Listed below are T cell receptor beta chains from one sample, sequenced in a study of a mutant IDH1 vaccine in newly diagnosed glioma. TCRdb's copy holds only in-frame clones and misses some; the assay was immunoSEQ multiplex PCR. The sample contains fewer than 35,000 clones, roughly 82% of which appear only once. What these receptors recognize is not known. Sequencing was performed on PBMCs, taken from a glioma patient whose treatment included an IDH1 peptide vaccine. These receptors came from a man aged 45-65 years with glioma. Both conserved end residues are part of each CDR3. The D gene is left open where the match is weak. Expanded clones are given a class, and other clones once, few, many or no size at all.

TRBJ2-2 | - | TRBV14 | - | TGTGCCAGCAGCCGGGACCCTCTCGGGGAGCTGTTTTTT | CASSRDPLGELFF
TRBJ2-2 | - | TRBV1 | - | TGCACCAGCAGCCAGAGGCCTAGCGGGGGCCTGAACACCGGGGAGCTGTTTTTT | CTSSQRPSGGLNTGELFF
TRBJ1-2 | TRBD1 | TRBV10-3 | - | TGTGCCATCGCGGGGCCGACAGGGTCGAGGTGGATTATTAACTATGGCTACACCTTC | CAIAGPTGSRWIINYGYTF
TRBJ1-6 | TRBD1 | TRBV7-2 | - | TGTGCCAGCAGCCTGGGACAGGGGCCTCTTCCCCTCCACTTT | CASSLGQGPLPLHF
TRBJ1-1 | - | TRBV5-1 | few | TGCGCCAGCAGCCGTTTGTTCAGAGACACTGAAGCTTTCTTT | CASSRLFRDTEAFF
TRBJ1-2 | TRBD1 | TRBV6-1 | - | TGTGCCAGCAGTGAACCGGGACAGGGACACTATGGCTACACCTTC | CASSEPGQGHYGYTF
TRBJ2-7 | TRBD1 | TRBV6-6 | - | TGTGCCACCATACCTTCAAAAGACAGGGGTCACGAGCAGTACTTC | CATIPSKDRGHEQYF
TRBJ2-1 | - | TRBV20-1 | - | TGCAGTGCTAGCCTGGACAGGCAGTTCTTC | CSASLDRQFF
TRBJ2-7 | - | TRBV11-3 | - | TGTGCCAGCAGCTCCTGGGACTCTGCCTACGAGCAGTACTTC | CASSSWDSAYEQYF
TRBJ2-2 | - | TRBV19 | few | TGTGCCAGTTCTCGAGGAACCCCCGAGGTTGGGGGGGAGCTGTTTTTT | CASSRGTPEVGGELFF
TRBJ2-5 | TRBD2 | TRBV11-1 | - | TGTGCCAGCAGCTTGGGAGGGCCGTTTGGGACCCAGTACTTC | CASSLGGPFGTQYF
TRBJ2-7 | - | TRBV7-8 | - | TGTGCCAGCAGGGTGCGGGAAGGCTCCTACGAGCAGTACTTC | CASRVREGSYEQYF
TRBJ2-2 | - | TRBV7-6 | - | TGTGCCAGCACCACCTGGAGGGCCGGGGAGCTGTTTTTT | CASTTWRAGELFF
TRBJ1-1 | - | TRBV6-5 | - | TGTGCCAGCAGTGAGACGCTACAGGGTAAAGCTTTCTTT | CASSETLQGKAFF
TRBJ1-1 | - | TRBV11-3 | - | TGTGCCAGCAGCTCTTTAGAGACTGAAGCTTTCTTT | CASSSLETEAFF
TRBJ1-6 | TRBD1 | TRBV2 | few | TGTGCCAGCGGCCCGGGACAGGGTCCCCGCCGTTCACCCCTCCACTTT | CASGPGQGPRRSPLHF
TRBJ1-1 | - | TRBV5-6 | - | TGTGCCAGCAGCCTCGCCTCCCTTGAAGCTTTCTTT | CASSLASLEAFF
TRBJ1-5 | TRBD1 | TRBV19 | - | TGTGCCAGTAGTATGGACAGGGTGGGTCAGCCCCAGCATTTT | CASSMDRVGQPQHF
TRBJ1-2 | - | TRBV19 | - | TGTGCCAGTAGTGTGTTGAATGGCTACACCTTC | CASSVLNGYTF
TRBJ2-2 | TRBD1 | TRBV2 | - | TGTGCCAGCAGGGGACAGGGGGCGACCGGGGAGCTGTTTTTT | CASRGQGATGELFF
TRBJ1-1 | - | TRBV6-5 | few | TGTGCCAGCAGTCAGTCTATCCTGGGGAACACTGAAGCTTTCTTT | CASSQSILGNTEAFF
TRBJ2-2 | TRBD2 | TRBV7-2 | - | TGTGCCAGCAGCCCGGGTGGGGGGGGCACCGGGGAGCTGTTTTTT | CASSPGGGGTGELFF
TRBJ2-5 | TRBD2 | TRBV5-6 | - | TGTGCCAGCTGGGGGGGAGGAGAGACCCAGTACTTC | CASWGGGETQYF
TRBJ2-7 | - | TRBV6-5 | once | TGTGCCAGCAGTTACTCCTCGGGGCTCAGCTCCTACGAGCAGTACTTC | CASSYSSGLSSYEQYF
TRBJ2-7 | - | TRBV4-1 | - | TGCGCCAGCAGCCGGGGTGACTCCTACGAGCAGTACTTC | CASSRGDSYEQYF
TRBJ2-3 | TRBD2 | TRBV9 | - | TGTGCCAGCAGCGTAGACGGGGGGACCACAGATACGCAGTATTTT | CASSVDGGTTDTQYF
TRBJ2-2 | TRBD2 | TRBV5-8 | - | TGTGCCAGCAGTACCGGGGGGGCAAGTACCGGGGAGCTGTTTTTT | CASSTGGASTGELFF
TRBJ2-7 | - | TRBV6-1 | - | TGTGCCAGCAGTACCATTCTGGCTTCGGAACGGGAGCAGTACTTC | CASSTILASEREQYF
TRBJ2-7 | - | TRBV5-5 | - | TGTGCCAGCAGCTTAGTAGGAGGGAGTAGTTACGAGCAGTACTTC | CASSLVGGSSYEQYF
TRBJ1-1 | - | TRBV19 | - | TGTGCCAGTACTCTACGGGGGGGGGAAAAGGGAGCTTTCTTT | CASTLRGGEKGAFF
TRBJ1-6 | TRBD1 | TRBV6-6 | - | TGTGCCAGCGCGGAGGGGACAGATGGTAATTCACCCCTCCACTTT | CASAEGTDGNSPLHF
TRBJ2-1 | TRBD2 | TRBV4-1 | - | TGCGCCAGCAGCACCACCGGGACTAGCGGTCGGAGCTCCTACAATGAGCAGTTCTTC | CASSTTGTSGRSSYNEQFF
TRBJ1-5 | - | TRBV6-1 | - | TGTGCCAGCAGGTTAACGGGGGAAGGCAATCAGCCCCAGCATTTT | CASRLTGEGNQPQHF
TRBJ2-2 | - | TRBV19 | - | TGTGCCACTAGCGAAGGTCGGGTCCCCGGGGAGCTGTTTTTT | CATSEGRVPGELFF
TRBJ1-5 | - | TRBV4-1 | few | TGCGCCAGCAGCCAAGTTGAGGGCGGCAATCAGCCCCAGCATTTT | CASSQVEGGNQPQHF
TRBJ1-1 | TRBD1 | TRBV5-6 | few | TGTGCCAGCAGCTTGGGGACAGGGGGTGCCAAAGCTTTCTTT | CASSLGTGGAKAFF
TRBJ1-5 | - | TRBV5-4 | - | TGTGCCAGCAGCTTTCTCCCAAATCAGCCCCAGCATTTT | CASSFLPNQPQHF
TRBJ2-1 | - | TRBV6-4 | - | TGTGCCAGCAGTGGGACTAGGGGGGCGTATGAGCAGTTCTTC | CASSGTRGAYEQFF